Presented here are 18 T cell receptor beta chains from one specimen sequenced in a study of CD8 T cells in Susac syndrome. Random hexamers primed reverse transcription of about 0.5 to 1 ug RNA. One entry per CDR3 protein, called by TCRdb with MiXCR from the immunoSEQ multiplex PCR reads. In the table there are fewer than 200,000 distinct CDR3 sequences, about 91% of which are singletons. Sequences were obtained from CD4+ T cells from PBMCs. Receptor source: a human donor with Susac syndrome.

The chain recombines TRBV19 with TRBJ2-1, with 7 bases matching TRBD1. Germline loops: CDR1 LNHDA, CDR2 SQIVND (reference sequence). Trimming cost V 3 bases and J 0 bases; bases outside gene matches: 5. The CDR3 contains 16 residues. The CDR3 bases are TGTGCCAGTAGTATGGTAGGGGGCAGCTCCTACAATGAGCAGTTCTTC. It translates to CASSMVGGSSYNEQFF.

CDR3 nucleotides: TGTGCCATCAGTCCTAGCGGGGGAGGTTACGAGCAGTACTTC. Protein product: CAISPSGGGYEQYF. The chain employs TRBV10-3 and TRBJ2-7; 10 bases agree with TRBD2. The CDR3 covers 14 residues. Germline V gene data show CDR1 as ENHRY and CDR2 as SYGVKD. V dropped 5 bases and J dropped 4; count of bases not matched to a gene: 5.

The chain uses TRBV28 and TRBJ1-2, with TRBD1 matching 7 bases. Trimming cost V 4 bases and J 5 bases; bases outside gene matches: 7. This CDR3 region has 14 residues. The germline V gene has CDR1 MDHEN and CDR2 SYDVKM. The CDR3 loop is CASSYKPTGYGYTF. The CDR3 bases are TGTGCCAGCAGTTATAAACCGACAGGGTATGGCTACACCTTC.

This sequence joins TRBV2 and TRBJ2-3; TRBD2 aligns across 13 bases. CDR1 is SNHLY and CDR2 is FYNNEI in the germline V gene. The V segment lost 6 bases and the J segment 2 bases; nucleotides outside the gene matches: 2. The CDR3 is 15 amino acids. CDR3 in DNA: TGTGCCAGCAGAGGGACTAGCGGGACCACAGATACGCAGTATTTT. It translates to CASRGTSGTTDTQYF.

The V call is TRBV27, the J call TRBJ2-7; the D gene could be TRBD1 or TRBD2 (5 bases each). The CDR3 consists of 13 residues. Germline values: CDR1 MNHEY, CDR2 SMNVEV (reference sequence). The V and J ends lost 9 bases and 2 bases respectively, with 14 bases between them. The CDR3, as DNA: TGTGCCAGTAGGGGCGGGTCAACCTACGAGCAGTACTTC. Translation gives CASRGGSTYEQYF.

The chain couples TRBV20-1 to TRBJ2-5, with D possibly matching TRBD1 (5 bases). The germline V gene encodes CDR1 DFQATT and CDR2 SNEGSKA (reference sequence). The CDR3 runs 15 residues. The germline V and J ends were trimmed by 0 bases and 2 bases, with 13 bases remaining between them. This CDR3 is CSARDPRAGQETQYF. CDR3 sequence (DNA): TGCAGTGCTAGAGATCCAAGGGCAGGGCAAGAGACCCAGTACTTC.

J is TRBJ2-2 and V is TRBV7-2, with unresolved D. The CDR3 runs to 15 residues. Deletions cut 0 bases from V and 0 bases from J, with 5 bases between. Germline-derived CDR1 and CDR2 are SGHTA and FQGNSA. The CDR3 sequence: CASSLAAANTGELFF. CDR3 sequence (DNA): TGTGCCAGCAGCTTAGCGGCAGCGAACACCGGGGAGCTGTTTTTT.

The chain carries TRBV7-9 and TRBJ1-1; 10 bases fit TRBD1. The germline CDR1 and CDR2 sequences are SEHNR and FQNEAQ (reference sequence). The CDR3 has 16 amino acids. With V trimmed by 5 bases and J by 2 bases, 8 bases remained unmatched. CDR3 DNA: TGTGCCAGCAGCCGTGGGACAGGGGACGATAACACTGAAGCTTTCTTT. It translates to CASSRGTGDDNTEAFF.

This clonotype has only one observation. The chain couples TRBV19 to TRBJ2-7; 7 bases line up with TRBD1. CDR1 and CDR2 (germline): LNHDA, SQIVND (reference sequence). J gave up 4 bases and V 5 bases, and 11 bases lay outside the gene matches. The CDR3 sequence is 15 residues long. The CDR3 DNA reads as TGTGCCAGTAGTGACGGACAGGCGGTCAGGTACGAGCAGTACTTC. Its protein product is CASSDGQAVRYEQYF.

The chain has TRBV4-1 and TRBJ2-3; D may correspond to TRBD1 or TRBD2 (5 bases each). This CDR3 has 15 amino acids. Germline V gene sequence: CDR1 MGHRA, CDR2 YSYEKL. V was pared by 5 bases and J by 1 base, with 13 bases between. The CDR3 DNA reads TGCGCCAGCAGCTATCGGGACCGTCGCACAGATACGCAGTATTTT. Its translation: CASSYRDRRTDTQYF.

The J gene is TRBJ1-4, the V gene TRBV5-1; D is ambiguous. Trimming cost V 4 bases and J 1 base, with 11 bases left between them. The CDR3 is made up of 15 amino acids. In germline, CDR1 is SGHRS, CDR2 YFSETQ. The CDR3 coding sequence is TGCGCCAGCAGCATCCGGACTGGAACTAATGAAAAACTGTTTTTT. Translating it yields CASSIRTGTNEKLFF.

The chain has TRBV6-5 and TRBJ2-1, with 9 bases aligning to TRBD2. Germline V gene lookup returns CDR1 MNHEY and CDR2 SVGAGI. With V trimmed by 2 bases and J by 2 bases, 4 bases remained unmatched. The length of the CDR3 is 16 residues. The CDR3 spells CASSYDGGGAYNEQFF. The DNA for the CDR3 is TGTGCCAGCAGTTACGATGGCGGGGGGGCCTACAATGAGCAGTTCTTC.

This clonotype was detected only a few times. The V call is TRBV27, the J call TRBJ1-1, with D possibly TRBD1 on 6 matching bases. Deletions cut 5 bases from V and 3 bases from J, with 10 bases between. CDR1 is MNHEY and CDR2 is SMNVEV in the germline V gene (reference sequence). The CDR3 extends over 13 amino acids. DNA of the CDR3: TGTGCCAGCAGTCTTAACAGGGACACTGAAGCTTTCTTT. This codes for CASSLNRDTEAFF.

This rearrangement joins TRBV15 to TRBJ2-2; D tentatively fits TRBD1 or TRBD2 (5 bases each). The V gene's germline CDR1 is LNHNV and CDR2 YYDKDF (reference sequence). CDR3 length equals 15 residues. V shed 1 base and J shed 4 bases, with 10 bases lying between them. The chain's CDR3 is CATSRGGGSTGELFF. CDR3 bases: TGTGCCACCAGCAGAGGTGGGGGATCCACCGGGGAGCTGTTTTTT.

This clonotype was detected once. The chain uses TRBV19 and TRBJ2-1; D remains unclear. This CDR3 contains 16 residues. Trimming shortened V by 3 bases and J by 0 bases, and 12 bases separated the two germline ends. The germline gives CDR1 LNHDA, CDR2 SQIVND (reference sequence). The CDR3 loop reads CASSMGQISSYNEQFF. The DNA of the CDR3 is TGTGCCAGTAGTATGGGCCAGATCAGCTCCTACAATGAGCAGTTCTTC. The full variable domain, with the rest looked up from reference TRBV19 and TRBJ2-1, is DGGITQSPKYLFRKEGQNVTLSCEQNLNHDAMYWYRQDPGQGLRLIYYSQIVNDFQKGDIAEGYSVSREKKESFPLTVTSAQKNPTAFYLCASSMGQISSYNEQFFGPGTRLTVL.

V usage is TRBV20-1 and J usage is TRBJ2-2, with TRBD2 matching 7 bases. This CDR3 is 14 amino acids long. After removal of 5 bases from V and 5 bases from J, the junction contained 8 bases not matched to a gene. CDR1 is DFQATT and CDR2 is SNEGSKA in the germline V gene (reference sequence). CDR3 region: CSASSGVSTGELFF. CDR3 DNA sequence: TGCAGTGCTTCTAGCGGAGTCTCAACCGGGGAGCTGTTTTTT.

The chain joins TRBV21-1 to TRBJ2-3; the table's D call, TRBD1, has no DNA check behind it. TRBV21-1 counts as a pseudogene. This CDR3 is built from 15 residues. The CDR3 reads CASSNGTGVTDTQYF. The CDR3 DNA reads as TGTGCCAGCAGCAACGGGACAGGGGTAACAGATACGCAGTATTTT.

This clonotype appeared once. The rearrangement joins TRBV20-1 to TRBJ2-7; possibly TRBD2 for D (6 bases). Trimming left V 6 bases short and J 1 base short, with 25 bases between. The CDR3 consists of 17 residues. Per the germline V gene, CDR1 is DFQATT and CDR2 is SNEGSKA (reference sequence). The CDR3: CSALLPRRTTVSYEQYF. DNA of the CDR3: TGCAGTGCCCTGCTCCCTCGCAGGACTACCGTATCCTACGAGCAGTACTTC.